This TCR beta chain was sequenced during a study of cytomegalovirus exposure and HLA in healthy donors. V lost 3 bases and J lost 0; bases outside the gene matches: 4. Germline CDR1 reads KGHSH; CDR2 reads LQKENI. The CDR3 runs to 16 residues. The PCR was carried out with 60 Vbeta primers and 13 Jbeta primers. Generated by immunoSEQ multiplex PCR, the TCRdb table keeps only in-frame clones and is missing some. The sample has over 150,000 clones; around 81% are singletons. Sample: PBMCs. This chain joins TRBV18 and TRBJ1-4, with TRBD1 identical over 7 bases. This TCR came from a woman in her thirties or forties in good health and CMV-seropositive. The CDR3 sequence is CASSPGQPATNEKLFF. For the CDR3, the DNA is TGTGCCAGCTCACCGGGACAGCCAGCAACTAATGAAAAACTGTTTTTT.